Included here is one T cell receptor beta chain sequence, with context. This specimen comes from a study of T cell clones after liver transplantation. The germline gives CDR1 MNHEY, CDR2 SVGAGI. The CDR3 contains 14 residues. The ends were cut back, 8 bases at V and 6 bases at J, with 19 bases in the middle. Produced via immunoSEQ multiplex PCR; TCRdb's table is partial and in-frame only. The sample lists over 100,000 clones, roughly 80% occurring once. The origin of this receptor is a human donor who received a liver transplant. The chain uses TRBV6-5 and TRBJ1-2; D may be TRBD1 (6 bases). Sequencing used CD4+ T cells from blood, obtained before liver transplant. The CDR3 here is CASLRLEGGHGYTF. The CDR3 nucleotides are TGTGCCAGCTTAAGACTGGAAGGGGGACATGGCTACACCTTC.